The next 11 T cell receptor beta chains were all read from a single sample in a study of OX40 agonist ivuxolimab in advanced cancers. Generated by immunoSEQ multiplex PCR, the TCRdb table keeps only in-frame clones and is missing some. In the table there are roughly 56,000 clones, around 84% of which are singletons. The sample was CD4+ or CD8+ T cells sorted from blood, taken in a trial of the OX40 agonist ivuxolimab. The source of these receptors is an adult with an advanced solid tumor such as melanoma, head and neck, liver or kidney cancer.

As DNA, the CDR3 is TGTGCCAGCAGCTTGACGCTCAGGGTTGGGAACACCGGGGAGCTGTTTTTT. Translated: CASSLTLRVGNTGELFF. This chain connects TRBV7-6 to TRBJ2-2; D might be TRBD1 (5 bases). There are 17 residues in the CDR3. Germline V CDR1 and CDR2: SGHVS, FNYEAQ. V was cut by 3 bases and J by 1 base, with 15 bases left in between.

V gene TRBV4-1 combines with J gene TRBJ2-7; 7 nucleotides align to TRBD1. After removal of 4 bases from V and 2 bases from J, the junction contained 11 bases not matched to a gene. Per the germline V gene, CDR1 is MGHRA and CDR2 is YSYEKL. The CDR3 runs to 16 residues. The CDR3 coding sequence is TGCGCCAGCAGCCCCGAACCTGACAGGGTCCCCTACGAGCAGTACTTC. It codes for CASSPEPDRVPYEQYF.

The chain uses TRBV9 and TRBJ2-3; TRBD2 might be the D (5 bases). This CDR3 has 15 residues. CDR1 and CDR2 from the germline V gene are SGDLS and YYNGEE. V gave up 3 bases and J gave up 0 bases, with 11 bases separating them. The chain's CDR3 is CASSGSRTSTDTQYF. CDR3 DNA: TGTGCCAGCAGCGGATCTAGGACTAGCACAGATACGCAGTATTTT.

This chain links TRBV4-1 with TRBJ1-1; D gene unclear. CDR1 is MGHRA and CDR2 is YSYEKL in the germline V gene. The V gene lost 0 bases and the J gene lost 11 bases, with 16 bases spanning the gap. This CDR3 has 14 amino acids. CDR3 DNA sequence: TGCGCCAGCAGCCAAGAAGAAGACGTCAAGAGGGCTTTCTTT. This translates into CASSQEEDVKRAFF.

V usage is TRBV30 and J usage is TRBJ2-1; D call uncertain. The CDR3 runs to 13 residues. The V gene lost 0 bases and the J gene lost 4 bases, with 7 bases spanning the gap. Germline V lookup: CDR1 GTSNPN, CDR2 SVGIG (reference sequence). The CDR3 DNA reads as TGTGCCTGGAGTGTTTCAGAATACAATGAGCAGTTCTTC. It yields the protein CAWSVSEYNEQFF.

Points on this clone: Germline is not matched at one junction end, which may reflect a read error. The chain joins TRBV29-1 to TRBJ2-5, with D perhaps matching TRBD2 (5 bases). The germline gives CDR1 SQVTM, CDR2 ANQGSEA. This CDR3 has 14 residues. The CDR3 DNA is TGCAGCGTTGAAGAACCGGGGTGGGAAGAGGCCCAGTACTTC. This translates into CSVEEPGWEEAQYF.

This chain links TRBV7-9 with TRBJ2-3; D gene ambiguous. V gave up 5 bases and J gave up 1 base, with 7 bases separating them. There are 13 residues in the CDR3. Germline values: CDR1 SEHNR, CDR2 FQNEAQ (reference sequence). DNA of the CDR3: TGTGCCAGCAGCACCCGGGGCACAGATACGCAGTATTTT. This gives the protein CASSTRGTDTQYF.

This sequence joins TRBV7-9 and TRBJ2-1; the D gene is possibly TRBD2 (5 bases). The CDR3 is 16 residues long. Trimming removed 2 bases from V and 6 bases from J, with 17 bases in between. Germline loops: CDR1 SEHNR, CDR2 FQNEAQ (reference sequence). The chain's CDR3 is CASSLTGEVVPNEQFF. The CDR3 nucleotides read TGTGCCAGCAGCTTAACCGGGGAAGTGGTTCCCAATGAGCAGTTCTTC.

As DNA, the CDR3 is TGTGCCAGCAGCTTCGCGCCGATGAACACTGAAGCTTTCTTT. This codes for CASSFAPMNTEAFF. The chain has TRBV7-2 and TRBJ1-1, with unresolved D. The CDR3 consists of 14 residues. The V and J ends lost 3 bases and 0 bases respectively, with 8 bases between them. Germline V gives CDR1 SGHTA, CDR2 FQGNSA.

This clone was counted once. The genes are TRBV9 and TRBJ2-3; weak D call: TRBD1 (6 bases). Trimming left V 3 bases short and J 1 base short, with 15 bases between. CDR3 length: 16 residues. Germline CDR1 is SGDLS and CDR2 is YYNGEE. DNA of the CDR3: TGTGCCAGCAGCGCAGAACAGGGTAGGGGCACAGATACGCAGTATTTT. Translating it yields CASSAEQGRGTDTQYF.

The J gene is TRBJ2-1, the V gene TRBV6-6; D is unresolved. Germline CDR1 MNHNY, CDR2 SVGAGI (reference sequence). This CDR3 spans 11 amino acids. The V and J ends lost 7 bases and 4 bases respectively, with 5 bases between them. The CDR3 nucleotides read TGTGCCAGCACCCTTTACAATGAGCAGTTCTTC. Its protein is CASTLYNEQFF.